This T cell receptor beta chain was sequenced during a study of T-cell reconstitution after alpha-beta-depleted transplantation in children. Whole-study findings and limits: Some patients' high day-60 TCRbeta diversity was traced to surviving recipient T cells and thymic progenitors. Roughly two months post-transplant, alpha-beta T cells reportedly originated from several hundred graft clones that had expanded. The authors attributed T-cell counts and diversity one year after transplant mostly to newly produced T cells.

Notes on this clonotype: Its antigen is as yet unknown.

Library preparation (for TCRbeta) was performed with unique molecular identifiers. MiXCR, run by TCRdb on the PCR reads, gives a single entry per CDR3 protein. The sample consists of about 1,000,000 distinct CDR3 sequences, roughly 29% of them appearing once. Germline trimming cut 5 bases from V and 4 bases from J; bases unmatched to any gene: 9. In germline, CDR1 is SGHTA, CDR2 FQGNSA. The CDR3 is 17 residues long. The chain couples TRBV7-2 to TRBJ2-3, with 13 bases lining up with TRBD2. The source of this sequence is a boy under three years old who had a stem cell transplant for SCID, so the T cells may come from the graft donor. The input for sequencing was PBMCs, mostly from graft donor cells, taken 360 days after TCRalphabeta/CD19-depleted stem cell transplant. CDR3 coding DNA: TGTGCCAGCAGCAAACTAGCGGGGGGGTACGGTCCAGATACGCAGTATTTT. Translation: CASSKLAGGYGPDTQYF.